A selection of T cell receptor beta chains follows, all from one sample in a study of blood T cell repertoires in COVID-19. Libraries were prepared by immunoSEQ multiplex PCR; TCRdb keeps only in-frame clonotypes and omits some of them. The table lists some 380,000 clones, approximately 89% of them singletons. Sequencing was performed on PBMCs or T cells enriched from blood (not recorded which). These receptors were obtained from a man aged 25-40 years who had recovered from COVID-19. Both conserved end residues are part of each CDR3. A D gene is named only where the DNA matches it firmly. Rows may omit the clone size; those that give it use once, few, many or a size class.

TRBD1,once,TRBJ2-1,TRBV9,CASSVVGTGENEQFF,TGTGCCAGCAGCGTAGTTGGGACAGGGGAAAATGAGCAGTTCTTC
.,.,TRBJ2-3,TRBV11-2,CASSLVGAAADTQYF,TGTGCCAGCAGCTTAGTTGGAGCGGCAGCGGATACGCAGTATTTT
TRBD1,.,TRBJ2-1,TRBV5-6,CASSPDRGLYNEQFF,TGTGCCAGCAGCCCGGACAGGGGGTTATACAATGAGCAGTTCTTC
.,.,TRBJ2-7,TRBV1,CTSSDSPDRECYEQYF,TGCACCAGCAGCGACTCCCCGGACAGGGAGTGCTACGAGCAGTACTTC
TRBD1,.,TRBJ2-7,TRBV5-1,CASSEPGQNYEQYF,TGCGCCAGCAGCGAACCGGGACAGAATTACGAGCAGTACTTC
.,once,TRBJ2-1,TRBV20-1,CSAPLTGKQFF,TGCAGTGCTCCCCTAACAGGGAAGCAGTTCTTC
.,.,TRBJ1-3,TRBV10-1,CASGAGNTIYF,TGCGCCAGCGGAGCTGGAAACACCATATATTTT
TRBD1,.,TRBJ1-3,TRBV6-5,CASSYLGQGGGNTIYF,TGTGCCAGCAGTTACCTAGGACAGGGAGGAGGAAACACCATATATTTT
.,.,TRBJ2-3,TRBV10-3,CAISESIAAQYF,TGTGCCATCAGTGAGTCGATTGCGGCGCAGTATTTT
TRBD1,.,TRBJ1-1,TRBV7-9,CASLNGNRGIPTEAFF,TGTGCCAGCCTCAACGGGAACAGGGGGATTCCCACTGAAGCTTTCTTT
TRBD1,.,TRBJ1-5,TRBV25-1,CASSPGQGGNQPQHF,TGTGCCAGCAGTCCGGGACAGGGTGGCAATCAGCCCCAGCATTTT
TRBD2,.,TRBJ2-1,TRBV6-5,CASSYSPGLAGDEQFF,TGTGCCAGCAGTTACTCCCCCGGACTAGCAGGTGATGAGCAGTTCTTC
.,.,TRBJ1-2,TRBV30,CAWTSGANYGYTF,TGTGCCTGGACATCTGGAGCTAACTATGGCTACACCTTC
.,.,TRBJ1-2,TRBV6-5,CASSSVRWSLNYGYTF,TGTGCCAGCAGTTCGGTAAGGTGGAGCCTTAACTATGGCTACACCTTC
.,.,TRBJ1-5,TRBV4-3,CASSLAFQGRNQPQHF,TGCGCCAGCAGCCTCGCATTTCAGGGGCGCAATCAGCCCCAGCATTTT